These T cell receptor beta chains were read from a single sample in a study of graft-versus-host responses after intestinal transplantation. Which antigens these TCRs recognize remains unknown. The protocol was immunoSEQ multiplex PCR, while the TCRdb copy is restricted to in-frame clones and leaves out a portion. This sample carries approximately 71,000 clones, around 89% of them seen once, and the ten largest clones take around 2.7%. This specimen consisted of unstimulated CD8+ T cells sorted from spleen or lymph node cells, obtained before intestinal transplant. The origin of the receptors is a human donor who received an intestinal transplant. The CDR3 runs from the conserved cysteine through the conserved F or W. The D gene is left open where the match is weak. Size values are once, few and many counts, or a class for expanded clones, and some rows have none.

>-|TRBJ1-2|TRBV25-1|TRBD1
TGTGCCAGCAGAACCGGGACAGGGAGCTATGGCTACACCTTC
CASRTGTGSYGYTF
>medium-sized|TRBJ2-3|TRBV6-4|-
TGTGCCAGCAGTGACTCGGAGACAGATACGCAGTATTTT
CASSDSETDTQYF
>-|TRBJ1-5|TRBV9|-
TGTGCCAGCAGTGCAGGGGCCAATCAGCCCCAGCATTTT
CASSAGANQPQHF
>-|TRBJ2-7|TRBV11-2|TRBD2
TGTGCCAGCAGCCCTGGTCCTAGCGGCTCCTACGAGCAGTACTTC
CASSPGPSGSYEQYF
>-|TRBJ2-5|TRBV5-1|TRBD2
TGCGCCAGCAGCTTGGCCGGGAGGATCCAAGAGACCCAGTACTTC
CASSLAGRIQETQYF
>-|TRBJ2-7|TRBV7-8|-
TGTGCCAGCAGCCCCCGGAGGTTCGGCAGTATAACCTACGAGCAGTACTTC
CASSPRRFGSITYEQYF
>-|TRBJ2-1|TRBV15|-
TGTGCCACCAGCAGAGTTGCCCTGAGCTCCTACAATGAGCAGTTCTTC
CATSRVALSSYNEQFF
>-|TRBJ2-3|TRBV4-2|-
TGTGCCAGCAGCCCAGAGGGCTACCGAGATACGCAGTATTTT
CASSPEGYRDTQYF
>-|TRBJ2-7|TRBV28|TRBD1
TGTGCCAGCAGTCCGCGGACAGGGACCTACGAGCAGTACTTC
CASSPRTGTYEQYF
>-|TRBJ1-3|TRBV9|-
TGTGCCAGCAGCGTAGAGGTAGGGGGTCCCTCTGGAAACACCATATATTTT
CASSVEVGGPSGNTIYF
>once|TRBJ2-1|TRBV15|TRBD2
TGTGCCACCAGCAGAGGGGAGGGGACTAGCTCCTACAATGAGCAGTTCTTC
CATSRGEGTSSYNEQFF
>-|TRBJ1-6|TRBV27|-
TGTGCCAGCGCGATTGGAGGAGGGAATTCACCCCTCCACTTT
CASAIGGGNSPLHF
>-|TRBJ2-3|TRBV7-8|TRBD1
TGTGCCAGCAGCCCGGCGACAGGGGGCAGCACAGATACGCAGTATTTT
CASSPATGGSTDTQYF
>-|TRBJ2-5|TRBV5-4|-
TGTGCCAGCGGTAGAGAGACCCAGTACTTC
CASGRETQYF
>-|TRBJ1-5|TRBV10-2|-
TGCGCCAGCAGTGAGATGCGGGTGGGGGGGAATCAGCCCCAGCATTTT
CASSEMRVGGNQPQHF
>-|TRBJ2-2|TRBV5-6|-
TGTGCCAGCAGGCCCGGGGCGAACACCGGGGAGCTGTTTTTT
CASRPGANTGELFF
>-|TRBJ2-1|TRBV5-6|-
TGTGCCAGCAGCAGTATCGGGTACAATGAGCAGTTCTTC
CASSSIGYNEQFF